This note documents a single TCR beta chain sequence. Germline CDR1 and CDR2: DFQATT and SNEGSKA (reference sequence). J was trimmed by 1 base and V by 4 bases; bases with no gene match: 11. The length of the CDR3 is 17 residues. The authors drew around 11 milliliters of peripheral blood from each donor. The data originate from a study of blood T cells in healthy people across ages. A J-beta primer mix and a sample-barcoded 5' primer were used in a second PCR of roughly 6 to 11 cycles. TCRdb used MiXCR to reprocess the 5' RACE reads, holding one entry per CDR3 protein. The data contain around 1,600,000 distinct CDR3 sequences, roughly 43% of them singletons.

Sequencing was done on a sample of blood. V is TRBV20-1 and J is TRBJ2-7; the match to TRBD2 covers 12 bases. The receptor's source is a woman aged 18 to 35 in good health. CDR3 sequence: CSATRRTSGMGSYEQYF. The CDR3 DNA reads as TGCAGTGCTACCCGACGGACTAGCGGGATGGGTTCCTACGAGCAGTACTTC.